The sequence of this T cell receptor beta chain was determined in a study of T cell clonality in common variable immunodeficiency (dated by TCRdb to between 2014 and 2017). The CDR3 sequence holds 14 residues, the cysteine and phenylalanine included. Part of the CDR3 DNA is given, 33 bases translated from base 1. CDR1 DFQATT and CDR2 SNEGSKA were looked up in the germline V gene (reference sequence). V loses 5 bases, J loses 3 bases, and the germline ends lie 16 bases apart. Most CVID patients and most healthy controls were of Caucasian heritage. From each donor, about 4.5 to 8.5 ml of heparinized peripheral whole blood was collected. TCRbeta CDR3 repertoires were sequenced from genomic DNA of adults with common variable immune deficiency (CVID) and healthy adult controls. The control group was made up of about 22 healthy adult volunteers (10 male and some 12 female) whose ages ranged from roughly 23 to 66 years, with a mean age of roughly 33. Diluted blood was subjected to density centrifugation over Hypaque 1077 or Ficoll-Paque for isolation of peripheral blood mononuclear cells. Genomic DNA was extracted from unsorted mononuclear cells by Qiagen column purification or by a centrifugation-based method.

The research as a whole found: Differences among patients in the CVID cohort limited the correlations between repertoire features and clinical complications. TCRbeta clonality was higher in CVID subjects than in healthy controls (t-test p = 0.018), and the increase was most characteristic of about a third of subjects. Fewer TCRbeta clones were shared among CVID subjects than among healthy controls (p < 0.0001). Fewer deletions and N-nucleotide insertions were reportedly observed in CVID TCRbeta sequences, and highly modified clones with 13 or more V deletions were reportedly absent from CVID TCRbeta sequences. Despite equal DNA input, controls averaged roughly 84,000 unique sequences per sample versus 30,000 to 40,000 in CVID samples. It was noted by the authors that sequencing of the repertoires of T cell subpopulations would be needed to clarify the cause of the increased clonality in CVID.

This clone has a count of ten or more. The antigen this receptor binds is unknown. Coverage ceases 3 residues before the CDR3 finishes, and the germline J gene fills in the end. Equivalent amounts of genomic DNA from CVID and control samples were used as sequencing input. For every sample, a 60 bp segment covering the rearranged TCRbeta CDR3 region was amplified and then sequenced. The immunoSEQ assay, a bias-corrected multiplex PCR combined with high-throughput sequencing, was used for TCRbeta amplification. In the source study's methods: Each unique nucleotide sequence was treated as a clone and annotated with V, D and J genes, copy number and frequency. Sequences were labeled productive if in frame, and non-productive if out of frame or containing stop codons. Clonality was calculated from Shannon's entropy as previously described. Mean CDR3 Kyte-Doolittle hydropathy was derived from the predicted amino acid sequences of productive clones. Using the R hclust function, scaled V gene usage was clustered hierarchically with Manhattan distance and complete linkage. Sharing of clones by CDR3 amino acid sequence was evaluated through resampling of 12 repertoires per group over 100 rounds. The repertoires were screened for 65 to 75 published EBV-specific TCRbeta sequences and some 250 published CMV-specific TCRbeta sequences. Analysis left out a couple of CVID samples that produced under 10,000 sequences, so fewer than 55 CVID repertoires remained. As stored in TCRdb, this immuneACCESS dataset retains in-frame rearrangements with V and J assigned. A fraction of the clones does not appear; measured against another copy, unresolved V genes explain less than half of the discrepancy, and the remainder lacks a known reason. V and J calls and clone size are given by that table; D and trimming were obtained from the DNA. This sample has around 47,000 clones, none of them a singleton. The top ten clonotypes cover approximately 2% of the sample.

Source material: peripheral blood mononuclear cells. The rearrangement joined TRBV20-1 to TRBJ2-5; the D region possibly corresponds to TRBD2 (6 bases align). This TCR came from a person aged 18-70 years in good health. Partial CDR3 DNA: TGCAGTGCTCCGGGGGTGTCTCGTAAAGAGACC. This translates into CSAPGVSRKET. The whole CDR3 sequence reads CSAPGVSRKETQYF.